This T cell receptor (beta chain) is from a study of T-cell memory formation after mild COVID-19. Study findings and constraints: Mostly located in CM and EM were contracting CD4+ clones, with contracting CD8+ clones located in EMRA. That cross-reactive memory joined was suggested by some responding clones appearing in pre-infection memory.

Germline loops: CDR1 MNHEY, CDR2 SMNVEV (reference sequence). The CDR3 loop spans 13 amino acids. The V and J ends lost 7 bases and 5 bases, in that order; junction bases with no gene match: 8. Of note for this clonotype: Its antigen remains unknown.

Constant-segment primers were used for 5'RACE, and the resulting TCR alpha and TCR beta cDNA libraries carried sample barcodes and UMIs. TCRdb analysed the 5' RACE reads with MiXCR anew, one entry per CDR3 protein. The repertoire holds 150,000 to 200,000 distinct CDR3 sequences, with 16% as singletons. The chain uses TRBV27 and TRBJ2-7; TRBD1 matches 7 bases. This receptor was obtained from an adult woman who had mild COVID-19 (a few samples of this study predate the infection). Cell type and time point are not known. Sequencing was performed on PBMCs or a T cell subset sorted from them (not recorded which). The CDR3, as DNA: TGTGCCAGCAACAGACAGGGTGGGCACGAGCAGTACTTC. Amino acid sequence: CASNRQGGHEQYF.